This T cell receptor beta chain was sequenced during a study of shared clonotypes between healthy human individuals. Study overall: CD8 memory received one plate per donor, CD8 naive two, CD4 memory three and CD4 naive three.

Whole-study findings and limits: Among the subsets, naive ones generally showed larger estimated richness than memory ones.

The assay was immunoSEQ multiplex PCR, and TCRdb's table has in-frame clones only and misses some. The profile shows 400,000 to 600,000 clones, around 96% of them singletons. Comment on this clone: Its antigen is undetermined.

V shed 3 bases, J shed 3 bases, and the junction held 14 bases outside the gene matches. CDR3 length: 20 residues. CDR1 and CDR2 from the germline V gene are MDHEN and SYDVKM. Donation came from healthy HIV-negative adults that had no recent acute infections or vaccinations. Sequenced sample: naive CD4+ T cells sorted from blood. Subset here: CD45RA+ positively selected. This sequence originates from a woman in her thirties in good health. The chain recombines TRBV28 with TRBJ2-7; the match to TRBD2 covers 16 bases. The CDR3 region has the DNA TGTGCCAGCAGTTTCACTTTGCCCACGGGACTAGCGGGAGGGATCTACGAGCAGTACTTC. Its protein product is CASSFTLPTGLAGGIYEQYF.